Each of the 17 T cell receptor beta chains below was sequenced from the same sample in a study of cytotoxic CD8 clonotypes in ibrutinib-treated CLL. Measured with immunoSEQ multiplex PCR; TCRdb has only the in-frame clones, and not every one. Of 250,000 to 350,000 clones listed, approximately 76% were seen once; the top ten hold about 5.3%. The source was PBMCs, collected at disease progression, from a patient treated with ibrutinib. These receptor sequences come from a human donor with chronic lymphocytic leukemia.

The chain links TRBV29-1 to TRBJ2-7, with D perhaps matching TRBD1 or TRBD2 (5 bases each). Germline values: CDR1 SQVTM, CDR2 ANQGSEA. Trimming stripped 6 bases from V and 2 bases from J, with 17 bases between. The length of the CDR3 is 14 residues. CDR3 sequence: CSVKSWDRPYEQYF. DNA for the CDR3: TGCAGCGTAAAATCATGGGACCGACCCTACGAGCAGTACTTC.

There are a few counts of this clone. The chain is built from TRBV6-5 and TRBJ1-1; D unresolved. Trimming left V 6 bases short and J 0 bases short, with 2 bases between. Germline assignment: CDR1 MNHEY and CDR2 SVGAGI. The CDR3 consists of 11 residues. CDR3 amino acids: CASRLNTEAFF. DNA of the CDR3: TGTGCCAGCAGACTGAACACTGAAGCTTTCTTT.

The V gene is TRBV4-3, the J gene TRBJ2-2; possible D gene TRBD2, 5 bases. The V gene lost 1 base and the J gene lost 0 bases, with 6 bases spanning the gap. The CDR3 covers 15 residues. Germline V gives CDR1 LGHNA, CDR2 YSLEER. This CDR3 reads CASSQAGTNTGELFF. CDR3 in DNA: TGCGCCAGCAGCCAAGCCGGGACGAACACCGGGGAGCTGTTTTTT.

The rearrangement links TRBV9 to TRBJ2-3; maybe TRBD2 (5 bases). V lost 3 bases, J lost 5 bases, and 13 bases lay in between. Germline lookup yields CDR1 SGDLS and CDR2 YYNGEE. The CDR3 totals 14 residues. CDR3 region: CASSAPGSGDTQYF. As DNA, the CDR3 is TGTGCCAGCAGCGCCCCCGGAAGCGGAGATACGCAGTATTTT. Complete variable domain (other parts from reference TRBV9 and TRBJ2-3): DSGVTQTPKHLITATGQRVTLRCSPRSGDLSVYWYQQSLDQGLQFLIQYYNGEERAKGNILERFSAQQFPDLHSELNLSSLELGDSALYFCASSAPGSGDTQYFGPGTRLTVL.

The chain employs TRBV18 and TRBJ2-6; D is unclear. CDR3 length: 16 amino acids. Germline lookup yields CDR1 KGHSH and CDR2 LQKENI. The V end was cut by 0 bases, the J end by 0 bases, with 6 bases between. The CDR3 protein is CASSPPGNSGANVLTF. CDR3 sequence (DNA): TGTGCCAGCTCACCACCGGGGAACTCTGGGGCCAACGTCCTGACTTTC.

This clone has a single count. This rearrangement joins TRBV28 to TRBJ2-7, with 7 positions matching TRBD1. J was trimmed by 5 bases and V by 6 bases; bases with no gene match: 7. Germline V gene sequence: CDR1 MDHEN, CDR2 SYDVKM. CDR3 length: 13 residues. This CDR3 is CASRPQGVDEQYF. In DNA form, the CDR3 reads TGTGCCAGCAGGCCTCAGGGGGTAGACGAGCAGTACTTC.

The chain employs TRBV15 and TRBJ1-1, with TRBD1 matching over 9 bases. CDR3 length equals 13 residues. V lost 7 bases and J lost 1; bases outside the gene matches: 1. Germline values: CDR1 LNHNV, CDR2 YYDKDF (reference sequence). The CDR3 protein is CATTQGANTEAFF. The CDR3 DNA follows: TGTGCCACCACACAGGGGGCGAACACTGAAGCTTTCTTT.

This chain joins TRBV28 and TRBJ1-5; no clear D gene. CDR3 length equals 16 residues. Germline V gives CDR1 MDHEN, CDR2 SYDVKM. The V end was cut by 4 bases, the J end by 2 bases, with 15 bases between. DNA for the CDR3: TGTGCCAGCAGTTCCTGGCCTCGAGGTGGCAATCAGCCCCAGCATTTT. This gives the protein CASSSWPRGGNQPQHF.

DNA of the CDR3: TGCAGCGTTGCAAGAGGGGTCGAGCAGTACTTC. The encoded protein is CSVARGVEQYF. The chain couples TRBV29-1 to TRBJ2-7, with D tentatively TRBD1 or TRBD2 (5 bases each). Trimming left V 4 bases short and J 6 bases short, with 10 bases between. Germline assignment: CDR1 SQVTM and CDR2 ANQGSEA. This CDR3 is built from 11 residues.

The chain joins TRBV18 to TRBJ2-5; D is perhaps TRBD2 (5 bases). CDR1 KGHSH and CDR2 LQKENI come from the germline V gene. V was cut by 2 bases and J by 5 bases, with 15 bases left in between. The CDR3 spans 15 residues. The DNA for the CDR3 is TGTGCCAGCTCACCAAGGGTCCCGAGGGAGGAGACCCAGTACTTC. Protein sequence: CASSPRVPREETQYF. The variable domain in full, with the rest retrieved from reference TRBV18 and TRBJ2-5, is NAGVMQNPRHLVRRRGQEARLRCSPMKGHSHVYWYRQLPEEGLKFMVYLQKENIIDESGMPKERFSAEFPKEGPSILRIQQVVRGDSAAYFCASSPRVPREETQYFGPGTRLLVL.

The rearrangement links TRBV29-1 to TRBJ1-1, with unresolved D. This CDR3 spans 13 amino acids. Germline assignment: CDR1 SQVTM and CDR2 ANQGSEA. V shed 7 bases and J shed 0 bases, with 12 bases lying between them. The CDR3 region has the DNA TGCAGCGCCACTGGACGAGTGAACACTGAAGCTTTCTTT. It specifies CSATGRVNTEAFF.

The chain is built from TRBV15 and TRBJ1-2; possibly TRBD1 for D (6 bases). Deletions cut 1 base from V and 0 bases from J, with 12 bases between. The germline V gene has CDR1 LNHNV and CDR2 YYDKDF (reference sequence). The CDR3 is 16 amino acids. The CDR3 reads CATSRVLTGANYGYTF. The CDR3 coding sequence is TGTGCCACCAGCAGAGTACTGACAGGAGCTAACTATGGCTACACCTTC.

CDR3 in amino acids: CASSAFGTGDSPLHF. In DNA, the CDR3 is TGTGCCAGCAGTGCCTTTGGGACAGGGGATTCACCCCTCCACTTT. This chain links TRBV6-6 with TRBJ1-6; 10 bases map to TRBD1. Germline V gives CDR1 MNHNY, CDR2 SVGAGI (reference sequence). V trimming: 5 bases; J trimming: 8 bases; junction bases outside the gene matches: 6. This CDR3 has 15 amino acids.

The V and J genes are TRBV2 and TRBJ2-4; D gene unclear. Deletions cut 8 bases from V and 1 base from J, with 6 bases between. This CDR3 spans 12 amino acids. The germline gives CDR1 SNHLY, CDR2 FYNNEI. CDR3 loop: CASFEAKNIQYF. The CDR3 DNA follows: TGTGCCAGCTTCGAGGCCAAAAACATTCAGTACTTC.

A word on this clone: Other nucleotide sequences in the sample specify the same CDR3. The chain is built from TRBV29-1 and TRBJ2-5; the D gene is possibly TRBD1 (6 bases). The CDR3 extends over 11 amino acids. Germline CDR1 and CDR2: SQVTM and ANQGSEA. Trimming pared 4 bases from V and 5 bases from J, leaving 8 bases between. The CDR3 is CSVGQGETQYF. The CDR3 nucleotides are TGCAGCGTTGGGCAGGGGGAGACCCAGTACTTC.

The chain combines TRBV7-9 with TRBJ2-1; 8 nucleotides line up with TRBD2. The CDR3 length is 15 residues. Trimming removed 6 bases from V and 5 bases from J; junction bases left unmatched: 9. Germline V gene lookup returns CDR1 SEHNR and CDR2 FQNEAQ (reference sequence). The CDR3 region is CASRATSGRNNEQFF. The CDR3 nucleotides are TGTGCCAGCAGGGCCACTAGCGGACGAAACAATGAGCAGTTCTTC.

The gene calls are TRBV5-5 and TRBJ2-3; 7 positions agree with TRBD1. Trimming took 7 bases from V and 5 from J; bases not matched to a gene: 13. CDR3 length: 15 residues. The germline gives CDR1 SGHKS, CDR2 YYEKEE (reference sequence). In nucleotides, the CDR3 is TGTGCCAGCCGGAAACAGGGGCCTCCCCAAGATACGCAGTATTTT. Amino acid sequence: CASRKQGPPQDTQYF. Looking up the rest from reference TRBV5-5 and TRBJ2-3 gives the full variable domain: DAGVTQSPTHLIKTRGQQVTLRCSPISGHKSVSWYQQVLGQGPQFIFQYYEKEERGRGNFPDRFSARQFPNYSSELNVNALLLGDSALYLCASRKQGPPQDTQYFGPGTRLTVL.